Listed here are 10 T cell receptor beta chains from one sample, sequenced in a study of T-cell reconstitution after alpha-beta-depleted transplantation in children (dated by TCRdb to 2016 to 2017). Library preparation used PCR. The instrument given in TCRdb is Illumina HiSeq 2500. TCR library preparation used molecular barcoding, with unique molecular identifiers applied to normalize quantification of the TCRbeta repertoire. Using fastp trimming at Q25 and MiXCR clonotype assembly, TCRdb reanalyzed the public sequencing data and kept in-frame beta chains. For every CDR3 protein sequence, its rows merge into one entry that carries the most common genes and DNA. Recorded for this sample are under 450,000 distinct CDR3 sequences; roughly 15% of them occurred a single time. The top ten clones comprise 25% to 30% of the sample. The meaning of the sample's treatment or condition label: allogeneic hematopoietic cell transplantation with graft depleted of TCRalphabeta T cells and CD19 B cells.

The sample was PBMCs, mostly from graft donor cells, taken 360 days after TCRalphabeta/CD19-depleted stem cell transplant. These receptors were taken from a boy under three years old who had a stem cell transplant for Wiskott-Aldrich syndrome, so the T cells may come from the graft donor.

For the CDR3, the DNA is TGTGCCAGCAGTCATACCCCCTGGGGACAGGGAGGAATTTTTGCTGAAGCTTTCTTT. Translated: CASSHTPWGQGGIFAEAFF. The chain joins TRBV6-1 to TRBJ1-1; 9 bases map to TRBD1. The CDR3 consists of 19 residues. J was trimmed by 6 bases and V by 5 bases; bases with no gene match: 22. Germline CDR1 and CDR2: MNHNS and SASEGT.

This clonotype was picked up a small number of times. The CDR3 loop reads CASSRAVNTEAFF. Here the CDR3 DNA reads TGTGCCAGCAGCCGGGCCGTGAACACTGAAGCTTTCTTT. V gene TRBV12-3 or TRBV12-4 combines with J gene TRBJ1-1; D unclear. Trimming took off 6 bases at V and 0 bases at J, with 8 bases between the two ends. This CDR3 has 13 amino acids.

This rearrangement joins TRBV10-3 to TRBJ2-3, with 8 bases identical to TRBD1. The germline V gene encodes CDR1 ENHRY and CDR2 SYGVKD. The V gene end was trimmed by 4 bases and the J gene end by 4 bases; junction bases not matched to a gene: 7. The CDR3 length is 15 residues. The CDR3 loop is CAISGLGQAADTQYF. DNA of the CDR3: TGTGCCATCAGTGGGTTGGGACAGGCGGCAGATACGCAGTATTTT.

V is TRBV6-5 and J is TRBJ2-1, with 12 bases fitting TRBD2. Germline assignment: CDR1 MNHEY and CDR2 SVGAGI. V lost 0 bases, J lost 5 bases, and 8 bases stayed unmatched. The CDR3 is 18 residues long. CDR3 sequence (DNA): TGTGCCAGCAGTTACTCGGCTAGCGGGAGGGCCAGGAACAATGAGCAGTTCTTC. Translation gives CASSYSASGRARNNEQFF.

This clonotype was observed a few times. The chain employs TRBV20-1 and TRBJ2-7; a possible D gene is TRBD2 (6 bases). V lost 2 bases to trimming and J lost 4 bases, with 21 bases between them. Germline CDR1 is DFQATT and CDR2 is SNEGSKA (reference sequence). The CDR3 extends over 16 amino acids. The CDR3 DNA reads as TGCAGTGCTAGACCGATAGCGGCCCTCGGGTGGTACGAGCAGTACTTC. This sequence encodes CSARPIAALGWYEQYF.

V gene TRBV2 combines with J gene TRBJ2-2; 13 nucleotides agree with TRBD2. V shed 11 bases, J shed 8 bases, and the junction held 23 bases outside the gene matches. Per germline, CDR1 SNHLY and CDR2 FYNNEI. The CDR3 has 19 amino acids. The CDR3 here is CAFCSGATAGLAGRGELFF. DNA of the CDR3: TGTGCCTTCTGTTCCGGGGCGACGGCGGGACTAGCGGGACGAGGGGAGCTGTTTTTT. Looking up the rest from reference TRBV2 and TRBJ2-2 gives the full variable domain: EPEVTQTPSHQVTQMGQEVILRCVPISNHLYFYWYRQILGQKVEFLVSFYNNEISEKSEIFDDQFSVERPDGSNFTLKIRSTKLEDSAMYFCAFCSGATAGLAGRGELFFGEGSRLTVL.

The chain joins TRBV5-1 to TRBJ2-5; unclear D gene. From germline, CDR1 is SGHRS and CDR2 YFSETQ. This CDR3 has 12 amino acids. Deletions cut 5 bases from V and 1 base from J, with 6 bases between. CDR3 DNA: TGCGCCAGCAGGCGGACCCAAGAGACCCAGTACTTC. Its protein is CASRRTQETQYF.

This clonotype came up a few times. The chain links TRBV18 to TRBJ2-4; D not certain. Germline assignment: CDR1 KGHSH and CDR2 LQKENI. The CDR3 runs to 14 residues. Trimming stripped 3 bases from V and 0 bases from J, with 6 bases between. The CDR3 protein is CASSPDQAKNIQYF. The CDR3 DNA sequence: TGTGCCAGCTCACCCGACCAAGCCAAAAACATTCAGTACTTC.

This clonotype came up a few times. The rearrangement uses TRBV7-9 and TRBJ2-1, with D perhaps matching TRBD1 or TRBD2 (6 bases each). The CDR3 is made up of 14 amino acids. The V gene's germline CDR1 is SEHNR and CDR2 FQNEAQ (reference sequence). V lost 11 bases, J lost 7 bases, and 21 bases lay in between. CDR3 in amino acids: CASGGPPSGNEQFF. The CDR3 bases are TGTGCCTCCGGGGGCCCCCCTTCCGGGAATGAGCAGTTCTTC. The variable domain in full, with the rest retrieved from reference TRBV7-9 and TRBJ2-1, is DTGVSQNPRHKITKRGQNVTFRCDPISEHNRLYWYRQTLGQGPEFLTYFQNEAQLEKSRLLSDRFSAERPKGSFSTLEIQRTEQGDSAMYLCASGGPPSGNEQFFGPGTRLTVL.

There are a few counts of this clonotype. This chain joins TRBV14 and TRBJ2-5; 8 bases align to TRBD1. Germline trimming cut 3 bases from V and 6 bases from J; bases unmatched to any gene: 9. Germline CDR1 and CDR2: SGHDN and FVKESK. The CDR3 runs to 15 residues. CDR3 in amino acids: CASSHPTGELKTQYF. For the CDR3, the DNA is TGTGCCAGCAGCCATCCGACAGGGGAACTAAAGACCCAGTACTTC.